This entry lists 10 T cell receptor beta chains sequenced from one sample in a study of beta chain features in type 1 diabetes. Expressed TCRB transcripts were sequenced, since all the RNA that had been isolated was reverse transcribed. Assay used: immunoSEQ multiplex PCR; TCRdb lists only in-frame clones, some missing. The sample lists 350,000 to 400,000 clones; approximately 16% were seen once. Specimen: naive CD4+ T cells from blood. Receptor source: a woman under 30 in good health.

This chain uses TRBV6-5 with TRBJ2-7; 7 bases are shared with TRBD1. After removal of 8 bases from V and 3 bases from J, the junction contained 10 bases not matched to a gene. The CDR3 is 14 amino acids. Germline V gives CDR1 MNHEY, CDR2 SVGAGI. The CDR3 region is CASERGRGSYEQYF. CDR3 in DNA: TGTGCCAGCGAGAGAGGCAGGGGGAGCTACGAGCAGTACTTC.

This clone turned up a few times. V is TRBV29-1 and J is TRBJ2-7; the match to TRBD1 covers 8 bases. Germline V gene data show CDR1 as SQVTM and CDR2 as ANQGSEA. After removal of 7 bases from V and 5 bases from J, the junction contained 7 bases not matched to a gene. The CDR3 sequence is 12 residues long. The CDR3 DNA is TGCAGCGCAACGTGGACAGGGAACGAGCAGTACTTC. Translation: CSATWTGNEQYF.

This clone was observed a handful of times. The V call is TRBV7-2, the J call TRBJ2-3; 13 positions agree with TRBD2. The V and J ends lost 3 bases and 5 bases, in that order; junction bases with no gene match: 2. Germline-derived CDR1 and CDR2 are SGHTA and FQGNSA. The CDR3 covers 15 residues. The CDR3 region is CASSFRTSGGDTQYF. CDR3 DNA: TGTGCCAGCAGCTTCCGGACTAGCGGGGGAGATACGCAGTATTTT.

This clone came up a few times. This sequence joins TRBV9 and TRBJ2-1, with 10 nucleotides matching TRBD2. J gave up 4 bases and V 1 base, and 5 bases lay outside the gene matches. CDR1 is SGDLS and CDR2 is YYNGEE in the germline V gene. The CDR3 consists of 16 residues. CDR3 sequence reads: CASSVTWTSGYNEQFF. The CDR3 bases are TGTGCCAGCAGCGTAACATGGACTAGCGGATACAATGAGCAGTTCTTC.

Only a few counts were recorded for this clone. The chain couples TRBV6-6 to TRBJ1-2; D is ambiguous. V lost 4 bases and J 7 bases, leaving 4 bases between the germline ends. In germline, CDR1 is MNHNY, CDR2 SVGAGI (reference sequence). This CDR3 comprises 10 residues. CDR3 in DNA: TGTGCCAGCAGTTGGGCTGGCTACACCTTC. This codes for CASSWAGYTF.

The CDR3 DNA follows: TGTGCCAGCAGTTTTAATTCAGGGAGGTCCTACGAGCAGTACTTC. Translation gives CASSFNSGRSYEQYF. The V gene is TRBV27, the J gene TRBJ2-7; perhaps TRBD2 as D (6 bases). The CDR3 consists of 15 residues. Per germline, CDR1 MNHEY and CDR2 SMNVEV (reference sequence). V dropped 3 bases and J dropped 1 base, with 13 bases sitting between them.

V gene TRBV5-4 combines with J gene TRBJ1-4; D uncertain. Trimming removed 5 bases from V and 5 bases from J, with 13 bases in between. This CDR3 region has 14 residues. Germline values: CDR1 SGHNT, CDR2 YYREEE (reference sequence). CDR3 region: CASSHGQPNEKLFF. The CDR3 DNA reads as TGTGCCAGCAGTCATGGGCAGCCAAATGAAAAACTGTTTTTT.

This clone was counted only a few times. The chain carries TRBV4-2 and TRBJ2-1; unclear D gene. CDR1 and CDR2 from the germline V gene are LGHNA and YNFKEQ. This CDR3 has 13 amino acids. The germline V and J ends were trimmed by 0 bases and 10 bases, with 10 bases remaining between them. The CDR3 sequence is CASSQDERKEQFF. In DNA form, the CDR3 reads TGTGCCAGCAGCCAAGACGAGAGGAAGGAGCAGTTCTTC.

This rearrangement joins TRBV9 to TRBJ2-7; weak D call: TRBD1 (6 bases). Trimming removed 2 bases from V and 1 base from J, with 13 bases in between. Germline V lookup: CDR1 SGDLS, CDR2 YYNGEE. The CDR3 has 15 residues. CDR3 sequence (DNA): TGTGCCAGCAGCGTTAGACAGGACATGTCCTACGAGCAGTACTTC. Its protein product is CASSVRQDMSYEQYF.

This clone was counted a few times. The chain recombines TRBV6-1 with TRBJ1-5, with D tentatively TRBD1 (5 bases). In germline, CDR1 is MNHNS, CDR2 SASEGT. V was clipped by 3 bases and J by 3 bases, with 12 bases between them. CDR3 size: 15 residues. CDR3 sequence (DNA): TGTGCCAGCAGTGATGTCGGGGGGAACAATCAGCCCCAGCATTTT. Translated, it gives CASSDVGGNNQPQHF.